This TCR beta chain emerged from a study of identical twins. The study, taken as a whole, reports: It was cross-sectional statistical analysis, not following the same donors, that the conclusions relied on. It was possible that invariant MAIT and iNKT cells partly confounded the zero-insertion analyses.

This clonotype came up many times. Its antigen is not identified. The germline gene is not matched at one end of the junction; a read error may be the cause. This CDR3 region has 11 residues. Germline CDR1 LGHDT, CDR2 YNNKEL (reference sequence). A universal primer site was incorporated via template switching, and the cDNA contained unique molecular identifiers. Each CDR3 protein is one row after TCRdb ran MiXCR on the 5' RACE reads. The top ten clones hold around 0.98% of a sample with hundreds of thousands of distinct CDR3 sequences, 8.6% of them seen once. Another study also made use of these data, one on yellow fever vaccine responses in identical twins. That report notes: Reportedly, the T cell response mounted by twins to vaccine seemed partly convergent, partly personalized.

This chain links TRBV3-1 with TRBJ1-1; D is unresolved. This TCR was recovered from a woman aged 18-35 years in good health. Sequencing was done on a sample of PBMCs. The CDR3 region is CASSHGPTRVF. CDR3 DNA: TGTGCCAGCAGCCACGGGCCGACACGGGTCTTT.